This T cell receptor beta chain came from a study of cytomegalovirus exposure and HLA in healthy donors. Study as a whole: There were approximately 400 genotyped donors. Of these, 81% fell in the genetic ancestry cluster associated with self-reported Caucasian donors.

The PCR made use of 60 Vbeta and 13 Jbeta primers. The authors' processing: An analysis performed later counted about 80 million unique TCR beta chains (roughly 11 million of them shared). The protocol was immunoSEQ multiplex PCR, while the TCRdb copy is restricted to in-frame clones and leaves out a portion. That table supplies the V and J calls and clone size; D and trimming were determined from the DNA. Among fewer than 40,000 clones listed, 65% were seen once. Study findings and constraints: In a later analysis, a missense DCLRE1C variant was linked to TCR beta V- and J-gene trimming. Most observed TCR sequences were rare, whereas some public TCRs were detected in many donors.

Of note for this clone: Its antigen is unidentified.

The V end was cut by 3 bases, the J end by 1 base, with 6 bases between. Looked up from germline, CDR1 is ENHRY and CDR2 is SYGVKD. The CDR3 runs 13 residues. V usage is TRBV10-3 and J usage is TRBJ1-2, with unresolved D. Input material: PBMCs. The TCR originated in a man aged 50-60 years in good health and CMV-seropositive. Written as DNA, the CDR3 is TGTGCCATCAGTGATGAGGGTAACTATGGCTACACCTTC. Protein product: CAISDEGNYGYTF.